One sample yielded the 8 T cell receptor beta chains listed below, sequenced in a study of T cell responses to AZD1222 COVID-19 vaccine. Sequencing was performed with immunoSEQ multiplex PCR; in TCRdb, only in-frame clones are kept and a portion is missing. This table has about 140,000 clones, around 90% appearing once. The sequencing used peripheral blood, collected on day 0 of AZD1222 vaccination. The origin of the receptors is an adult in good health.

The genes are TRBV21-1 and TRBJ1-5; the D call TRBD1 from the table was never checked on the DNA. TRBV21-1 is marked as a pseudogene. CDR3 length: 15 residues. CDR3 loop: CASSTRQASNQPQHF. In nucleotides, the CDR3 is TGTGCCAGCAGCACCAGACAGGCTAGCAATCAGCCCCAGCATTTT.

This chain connects TRBV28 to TRBJ2-1; TRBD1 aligns across 9 bases. CDR3 length equals 15 residues. J gave up 8 bases and V 4 bases, and 9 bases lay outside the gene matches. Germline CDR1 is MDHEN and CDR2 is SYDVKM. The CDR3 coding sequence is TGTGCCAGCAGTTCCCCCGGGACAGGGTGGTATGAGCAGTTCTTC. Its protein product is CASSSPGTGWYEQFF.

The chain recombines TRBV27 with TRBJ1-1, with D possibly TRBD1 on 5 matching bases. Between the trimmed V and J ends, which lost 10 bases and 0 bases, there was a span of 18 bases. Germline CDR1 MNHEY, CDR2 SMNVEV (reference sequence). The CDR3 loop spans 15 amino acids. The CDR3 nucleotides read TGTGCCACCTACCTCAGGGTTAAGGTGAACACTGAAGCTTTCTTT. Its protein is CATYLRVKVNTEAFF.

In this sample, this clone turned up a few times. This chain joins TRBV9 and TRBJ2-7; no definite D call. This CDR3 region has 12 residues. The germline gives CDR1 SGDLS, CDR2 YYNGEE. V lost 3 bases and J 4 bases, leaving 8 bases between the germline ends. This CDR3 is CASSGDGYEQYF. For the CDR3, the DNA is TGTGCCAGCAGCGGTGATGGTTACGAGCAGTACTTC.

The J gene is TRBJ1-2, the V gene TRBV15; 7 bases fit TRBD1. CDR1 LNHNV and CDR2 YYDKDF come from the germline V gene (reference sequence). Losses at the gene ends were 0 bases for V and 3 bases for J; bases not matched to a gene: 4. The CDR3 is made up of 15 amino acids. The CDR3 DNA sequence: TGTGCCACCAGCAGAGAGGCCAGGGGGGACTATGGCTACACCTTC. This translates into CATSREARGDYGYTF.

The rearrangement uses TRBV4-3 and TRBJ2-1; unclear D gene. The CDR3 loop spans 16 amino acids. The V end lost 0 bases, the J end lost 0 bases, and 9 bases lay between the germline ends. Germline values: CDR1 LGHNA, CDR2 YSLEER. The CDR3 is CASSQDKLFSYNEQFF. The CDR3 coding sequence is TGCGCCAGCAGCCAAGATAAACTATTCTCCTACAATGAGCAGTTCTTC.

This clone was observed a handful of times. This chain links TRBV12-5 with TRBJ2-5; 11 bases are shared with TRBD2. The ends lost 1 base at V and 1 base at J; junction bases unmatched: 5. The CDR3 runs to 17 residues. Germline V gene sequence: CDR1 LGHNT, CDR2 FRNRAP. Here the CDR3 reads CASGLAALAGGQETQYF. CDR3 DNA sequence: TGTGCTAGTGGTTTGGCCGCTCTAGCGGGAGGCCAAGAGACCCAGTACTTC.

Here the CDR3 reads CAISALDRKMNTEAFF. In DNA, the CDR3 is TGTGCCATCAGTGCTTTGGACAGAAAGATGAACACTGAAGCTTTCTTT. The chain uses TRBV10-3 and TRBJ1-1; D possibly corresponds to TRBD1 (6 bases). Trimming stripped 4 bases from V and 0 bases from J, with 15 bases between. The germline V gene has CDR1 ENHRY and CDR2 SYGVKD. The CDR3 covers 16 residues.